This TCR beta chain came from a study of T cell responses to AZD1222 COVID-19 vaccine. Regarding the study as a whole: Donors in the cohort were predominantly white British and more often female, and clonal diversity was possibly underestimated. Among spike-specific TCRs, nearly half reportedly target unmutated variant regions. Only after the peak T cell response were repertoires sampled. Spike-specific TCR breadth and depth grew following two AZD1222 doses.

Clones were read by immunoSEQ multiplex PCR, and TCRdb kept only the in-frame ones, dropping some. The sample holds 160,000 or so clones, around 92% seen once. About this clone itself: Its antigen is as yet unknown.

The TCR comes from an adult who received the AZD1222 COVID-19 vaccine. The source material was peripheral blood, sampled 28 days after the second AZD1222 dose.

DNA for the CDR3: TGTGCCAGCAGCTCCACAGGGTCGAACACTGAAGCTTTCTTT. Protein product: CASSSTGSNTEAFF. The chain employs TRBV7-3 and TRBJ1-1; weak D call: TRBD1 (6 bases). Germline V gene data show CDR1 as SGHTA and CDR2 as FQGTGA. CDR3 length equals 14 residues. V gave up 4 bases and J gave up 1 base, with 10 bases separating them.